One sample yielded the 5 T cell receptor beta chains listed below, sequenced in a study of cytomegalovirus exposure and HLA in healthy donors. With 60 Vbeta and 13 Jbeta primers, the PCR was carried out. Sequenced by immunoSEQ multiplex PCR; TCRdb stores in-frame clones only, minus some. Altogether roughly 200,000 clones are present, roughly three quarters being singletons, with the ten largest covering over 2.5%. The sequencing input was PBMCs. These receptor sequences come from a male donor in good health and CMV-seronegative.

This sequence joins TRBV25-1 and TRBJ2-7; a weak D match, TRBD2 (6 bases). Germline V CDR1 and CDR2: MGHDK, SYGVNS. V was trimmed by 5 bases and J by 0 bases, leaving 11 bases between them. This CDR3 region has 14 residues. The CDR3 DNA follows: TGTGCCAGCAGTCTTAGCGGAGTCTCCTACGAGCAGTACTTC. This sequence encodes CASSLSGVSYEQYF.

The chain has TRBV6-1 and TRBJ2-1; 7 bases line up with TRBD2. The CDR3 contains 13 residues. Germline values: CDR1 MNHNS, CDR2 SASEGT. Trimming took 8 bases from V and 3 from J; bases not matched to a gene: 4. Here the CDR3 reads CASERDLYNEQFF. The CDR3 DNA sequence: TGTGCCAGCGAGCGGGACCTCTACAATGAGCAGTTCTTC.

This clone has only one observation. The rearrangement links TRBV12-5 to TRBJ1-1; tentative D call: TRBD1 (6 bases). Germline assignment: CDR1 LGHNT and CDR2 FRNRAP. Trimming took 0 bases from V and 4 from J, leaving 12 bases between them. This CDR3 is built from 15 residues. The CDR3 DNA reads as TGTGCTAGTGGTTTGGTATCAGGGGCCACCACTGAAGCTTTCTTT. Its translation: CASGLVSGATTEAFF. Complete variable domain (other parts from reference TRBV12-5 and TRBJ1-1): DARVTQTPRHKVTEMGQEVTMRCQPILGHNTVFWYRQTMMQGLELLAYFRNRAPLDDSGMPKDRFSAEMPDATLATLKIQPSEPRDSAVYFCASGLVSGATTEAFFGQGTRLTVV.

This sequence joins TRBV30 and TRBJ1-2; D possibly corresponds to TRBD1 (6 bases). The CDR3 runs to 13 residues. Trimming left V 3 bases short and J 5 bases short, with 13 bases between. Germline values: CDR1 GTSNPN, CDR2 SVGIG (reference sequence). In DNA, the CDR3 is TGTGCCTGGAGGGGGGCGAGTTTTTATGGCTACACCTTC. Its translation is CAWRGASFYGYTF.

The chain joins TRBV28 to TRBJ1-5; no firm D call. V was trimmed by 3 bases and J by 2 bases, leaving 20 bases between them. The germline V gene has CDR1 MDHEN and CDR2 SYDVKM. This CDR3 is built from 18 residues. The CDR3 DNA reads TGTGCCAGCAGTTTTTCCACCGGGAGGGCGGTTCGCAATCAGCCCCAGCATTTT. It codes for CASSFSTGRAVRNQPQHF.